This T cell receptor (beta chain) comes out of a study of molecular identifiers for immune sequencing clone quantification. Looking at the study overall: Replicate experiments divided RNA from around 20,000 or 100,000 naive CD8 cells into five parts and sequenced four.

The study, taken as a whole, reports: Underestimated sizes of highly expanded clones could result from identical TCR molecules that share a barcode. Reportedly, one cell's Jurkat TCR RNA was detected within 1,200,000 naive CD8 cells.

This CDR3 is 15 amino acids long. The germline V and J ends were trimmed by 8 bases and 4 bases, with 19 bases remaining between them. Germline CDR1 SGHTA, CDR2 FQGTGA. About this clonotype itself: What it binds is not known.

Generation of bulk TCR libraries relied on previously described methods and listed TCR primers. TCRdb independently ran MiXCR on the PCR reads; one entry per CDR3 protein. This repertoire shows just under 650,000 distinct CDR3 sequences, about 20% found once; its top ten account for around 0.86%. Input material: naive CD8+ T cells from blood, with Jurkat cell RNA spiked in. Subset given: FACS-sorted CD8+CD4-CCR7+CD45RA+ naive T cells. The sequence came from a human donor in good health. Some libraries in this study had Jurkat cell RNA spiked in. This chain uses TRBV7-3 with TRBJ2-3, with D perhaps matching TRBD2 (5 bases). CDR3 loop: CASGPGLTRADTQYF. Written as DNA, the CDR3 is TGTGCCAGCGGACCCGGACTTACAAGGGCAGATACGCAGTATTTT.